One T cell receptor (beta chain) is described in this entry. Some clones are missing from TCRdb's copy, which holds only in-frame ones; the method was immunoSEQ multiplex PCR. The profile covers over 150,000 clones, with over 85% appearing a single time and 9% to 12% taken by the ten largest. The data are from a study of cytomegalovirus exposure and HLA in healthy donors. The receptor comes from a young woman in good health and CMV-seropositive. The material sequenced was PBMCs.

In nucleotides, the CDR3 is TGTGCCAGCAGCTTGGGAGGTGACAGATATGGCTACACCTTC. Its translation: CASSLGGDRYGYTF. V and J are TRBV5-4 and TRBJ1-2; the D gene is possibly TRBD1 (5 bases). V was pared by 0 bases and J by 5 bases, with 11 bases between. The germline gives CDR1 SGHNT, CDR2 YYREEE (reference sequence). The CDR3 spans 14 residues. Using reference TRBV5-4 and TRBJ1-2 for the parts outside the CDR3, the full variable domain is ETGVTQSPTHLIKTRGQQVTLRCSSQSGHNTVSWYQQALGQGPQFIFQYYREEENGRGNFPPRFSGLQFPNYSSELNVNALELDDSALYLCASSLGGDRYGYTFGSGTRLTVV.